Detailed here is one T cell receptor beta chain. Its antigen is unknown. Trimming removed 4 bases at V and 4 bases at J, with 16 bases between. Germline loops: CDR1 MNHEY, CDR2 SMNVEV (reference sequence). The CDR3 is 15 amino acids. This sample stems from a study of CD8+ T cells in alopecia areata. Findings and caveats of the study: In scalp samples, resident alphabeta T cells of normal skin are also sequenced. Relative to mice, TCR sharing across patients was less clear, a difference possibly HLA-related. Compared with normal scalp, lesional scalp had higher clonality and more expanded CD8+ clones.

Reverse transcribed after extraction, RNA yielded cDNA as the sequencing template. Assay used: immunoSEQ multiplex PCR; TCRdb lists only in-frame clones, some missing. The sample carries some 110,000 clones, less than 80% recorded once. Sorted out of PBMCs were CD4+ T cells and CD8+ T cells. Sequences were obtained from CD4+ T cells sorted from blood. This clonotype was sampled from a human donor in good health. V is TRBV27 and J is TRBJ1-2; D gene uncertain. The CDR3 protein is CASSSRGRASYGYTF. As DNA, the CDR3 is TGTGCCAGCAGTTCGCGGGGAAGGGCGAGCTATGGCTACACCTTC.